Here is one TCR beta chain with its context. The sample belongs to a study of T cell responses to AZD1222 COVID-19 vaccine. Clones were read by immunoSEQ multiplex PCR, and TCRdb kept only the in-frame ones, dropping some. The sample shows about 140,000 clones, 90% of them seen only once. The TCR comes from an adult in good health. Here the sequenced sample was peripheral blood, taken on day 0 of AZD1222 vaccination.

The CDR3 is CASSPNDYEQYF. The CDR3 coding sequence is TGTGCCAGCTCACCAAATGACTACGAGCAGTACTTC. V gene TRBV18 combines with J gene TRBJ2-7; D is uncertain. The CDR3 extends over 12 amino acids. Germline CDR1 reads KGHSH; CDR2 reads LQKENI. The germline V and J ends were trimmed by 2 bases and 3 bases, with 5 bases remaining between them. Using reference TRBV18 and TRBJ2-7 for the parts outside the CDR3, the full variable domain is NAGVMQNPRHLVRRRGQEARLRCSPMKGHSHVYWYRQLPEEGLKFMVYLQKENIIDESGMPKERFSAEFPKEGPSILRIQQVVRGDSAAYFCASSPNDYEQYFGPGTRLTVT.